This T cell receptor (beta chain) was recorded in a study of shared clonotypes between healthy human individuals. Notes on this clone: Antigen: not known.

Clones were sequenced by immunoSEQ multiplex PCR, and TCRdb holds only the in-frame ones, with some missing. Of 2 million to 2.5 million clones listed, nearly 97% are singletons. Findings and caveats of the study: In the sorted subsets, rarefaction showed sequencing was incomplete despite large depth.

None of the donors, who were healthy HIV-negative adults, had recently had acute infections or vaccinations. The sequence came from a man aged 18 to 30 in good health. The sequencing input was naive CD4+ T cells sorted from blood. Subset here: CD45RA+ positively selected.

In DNA, the CDR3 is TGTGCCAGCAGCTTGGAGGGGCACTCTGGAAACACCATATATTTT. It translates to CASSLEGHSGNTIYF. J is TRBJ1-3 and V is TRBV5-4; D possibly corresponds to TRBD1 (5 bases). V lost 0 bases, J lost 0 bases, and 7 bases lay in between. Germline values: CDR1 SGHNT, CDR2 YYREEE (reference sequence). The CDR3 extends over 15 amino acids.